Reported below is one TCR beta chain. Germline V CDR1 and CDR2: MNHEY, SVGAGI. V was cut by 0 bases and J by 7 bases, with 11 bases left in between. The CDR3 is 14 amino acids. One entry per CDR3 protein results from TCRdb running MiXCR on the PCR reads. Among several thousand distinct CDR3 sequences listed, approximately 35% were seen once. These data belong to a study of molecular identifiers for immune sequencing clone quantification. Material: naive CD8+ T cells from blood, with Jurkat cell RNA spiked in. The subset here: FACS-sorted CD8+CD4-CCR7+CD45RA+ naive T cells. This clonotype was obtained from a human donor in good health. Some libraries in this study had Jurkat cell RNA spiked in. The gene calls are TRBV6-5 and TRBJ2-3, with D unresolved. The DNA for the CDR3 is TGTGCCAGCAGTTACTCGCAACAAGCACATACGCAGTATTTT. It yields the protein CASSYSQQAHTQYF.